This passage covers 32 T cell receptor beta chains from one sample sequenced in a study of identical twins. Each CDR3 protein gets one entry after TCRdb re-called the 5' RACE reads with MiXCR. Of roughly 1.6 million distinct CDR3 sequences in the sample, about 30% were seen once. The sample comprised cord blood. The receptors here all came from a newborn girl in good health.

Here the CDR3 reads CASSLRLAGEVYNEQFF. CDR3 sequence (DNA): TGTGCCAGCAGTTTGAGACTAGCGGGAGAAGTCTACAATGAGCAGTTCTTC. The V and J genes are TRBV6-2 or TRBV6-3 and TRBJ2-1; 12 positions agree with TRBD2. Trimming at V came to 4 bases and at J to 3 bases, leaving 7 bases not matched to a gene. The CDR3 has 17 residues. Germline CDR1 reads MNHEY; CDR2 reads SVGEGT.

This clonotype has a handful of counts. The gene calls are TRBV20-1 and TRBJ1-2; possible D gene TRBD1, 6 bases. The length of the CDR3 is 14 residues. Per germline, CDR1 DFQATT and CDR2 SNEGSKA (reference sequence). The V end lost 1 base, the J end lost 8 bases, and 17 bases lay between the germline ends. Written as DNA, the CDR3 is TGCAGTGCTAGAGTGGGATTCCAGGGGAAGGGCTACACCTTC. Residues: CSARVGFQGKGYTF.

This clonotype was observed a few times. The chain is built from TRBV10-3 and TRBJ1-6; 10 nucleotides match TRBD1. CDR3 length equals 14 residues. Trimming at V came to 7 bases and at J to 9 bases, leaving 6 bases not matched to a gene. Germline CDR1 reads ENHRY; CDR2 reads SYGVKD. CDR3 region: CAINPGQGTSPLHF. Here the CDR3 DNA reads TGTGCCATCAACCCGGGACAGGGGACTTCACCCCTCCACTTT.

This clonotype was seen a few times. V is TRBV28 and J is TRBJ1-1, with TRBD1 as a possible D gene (5 bases). This CDR3 has 15 amino acids. V was clipped by 6 bases and J by 0 bases, with 14 bases between them. The germline V gene encodes CDR1 MDHEN and CDR2 SYDVKM. Here the CDR3 reads CASSPGGQLNTEAFF. For the CDR3, the DNA is TGTGCCAGCAGCCCCGGAGGACAACTGAACACTGAAGCTTTCTTT.

This clonotype was detected ten times or more. CDR3 coding DNA: TGTGCCAGCAGTTACGGCTACTACGAGCAGTACTTC. Amino acids: CASSYGYYEQYF. The chain employs TRBV6-2 or TRBV6-3 and TRBJ2-7; D is unclear. The CDR3 spans 12 residues. V lost 2 bases and J 3 bases, leaving 5 bases between the germline ends. CDR1 and CDR2 (germline): MNHEY, SVGEGT.

Concerning this clonotype: This sequence may be a read error, since a much larger clone differs from it by one base. CDR3: CASSYILYEEYF. In DNA, the CDR3 is TGTGCCAGCAGTTACATTTTGTACGAGGAGTACTTC. The chain uses TRBV6-2 or TRBV6-3 and TRBJ2-5; no firm D call. The germline V gene encodes CDR1 MNHEY and CDR2 SVGEGT. V was trimmed by 2 bases and J by 12 bases, leaving 13 bases between them. The CDR3 contains 12 residues.

The genes are TRBV5-1 and TRBJ2-5; possible D gene TRBD2, 5 bases. Germline V gene lookup returns CDR1 SGHRS and CDR2 YFSETQ. The V gene lost 0 bases and the J gene lost 13 bases, with 13 bases spanning the gap. The CDR3 runs to 12 residues. CDR3 sequence reads: CASSLDSGISYF. Written as DNA, the CDR3 is TGCGCCAGCAGCTTGGACTCCGGGATTTCGTACTTC.

The chain joins TRBV9 to TRBJ1-5; a weak D match, TRBD1 (5 bases). Germline assignment: CDR1 SGDLS and CDR2 YYNGEE. The V end was cut by 0 bases, the J end by 9 bases, with 25 bases between. This CDR3 spans 18 amino acids. DNA of the CDR3: TGTGCCAGCAGCGTAGACACACAGGTCCCGCCGAAGATAAGGCCCCAGCATTTT. Amino acid sequence: CASSVDTQVPPKIRPQHF.

The CDR3 bases are TGCAGTGCTAGGGACTCACTAGACGAGCAGTACTTC. Translated: CSARDSLDEQYF. This sequence joins TRBV20-1 and TRBJ2-7; maybe TRBD2 (5 bases). From germline, CDR1 is DFQATT and CDR2 SNEGSKA (reference sequence). With 3 bases removed from V and 5 bases from J, the gap between germline ends came to 11 bases. There are 12 residues in the CDR3.

This clonotype occurred a few times. CDR3 amino acids: CSLSGRATDTQYF. DNA for the CDR3: TGCAGTCTTAGCGGGAGGGCCACAGATACGCAGTATTTT. The chain recombines TRBV20-1 with TRBJ2-3, with 11 nucleotides matching TRBD2. Germline trimming cut 8 bases from V and 2 bases from J; bases unmatched to any gene: 3. CDR3 length: 13 amino acids. Germline assignment: CDR1 DFQATT and CDR2 SNEGSKA (reference sequence).

The V call is TRBV4-1, the J call TRBJ1-5; D uncertain. CDR1 and CDR2 from the germline V gene are MGHRA and YSYEKL. Trimming removed 2 bases from V and 2 bases from J, with 13 bases in between. The length of the CDR3 is 16 residues. DNA of the CDR3: TGCGCCAGCAGCCAATTGGAGGTTTTAGGCAATCAGCCCCAGCATTTT. This sequence encodes CASSQLEVLGNQPQHF.

The chain recombines TRBV21-1 with TRBJ2-7. TRBV21-1 is a known pseudogene. There are 16 residues in the CDR3. The CDR3 reads CASSKESQVGIYEQYF. The CDR3 DNA reads TGTGCCAGCAGCAAAGAATCCCAGGTCGGTATCTACGAGCAGTACTTC.

This clonotype was recorded only once. The chain links TRBV24-1 to TRBJ2-1, with 10 positions matching TRBD2. The CDR3 runs to 16 residues. CDR1 KGHDR and CDR2 SFDVKD come from the germline V gene. Trimming cost V 6 bases and J 4 bases; bases outside gene matches: 8. The CDR3 loop reads CATSKKREGLYNEQFF. CDR3 sequence (DNA): TGTGCCACCAGTAAAAAGCGGGAGGGGTTGTACAATGAGCAGTTCTTC.

This clonotype was seen more than once but under ten times. For the CDR3, the DNA is TGCAGTGCTAATAACGGGGGCCCCTACAATGAGCAGTTCTTC. Protein: CSANNGGPYNEQFF. V gene TRBV20-1 combines with J gene TRBJ2-1; D is tentatively TRBD1 or TRBD2 (6 bases each). Trimming took off 4 bases at V and 2 bases at J, with 12 bases between the two ends. The CDR3 loop spans 14 amino acids. Germline assignment: CDR1 DFQATT and CDR2 SNEGSKA (reference sequence).

The chain employs TRBV2 and TRBJ2-7; D uncertain. In germline, CDR1 is SNHLY, CDR2 FYNNEI. The V end lost 10 bases, the J end lost 7 bases, and 14 bases lay between the germline ends. The length of the CDR3 is 11 residues. As DNA, the CDR3 is TGTGCCAAGGGATCTCGCAATGAGCAGTACTTC. Its translation: CAKGSRNEQYF.

CDR3 coding DNA: TGTGCCAGCAGTTACCCCGCGGGAGAGGCAGATACGCAGTATTTT. Protein sequence: CASSYPAGEADTQYF. The V gene is TRBV6-2 or TRBV6-3, the J gene TRBJ2-3, with 7 bases fitting TRBD2. The CDR3 runs to 15 residues. Germline V gene lookup returns CDR1 MNHEY and CDR2 SVGEGT. The junction had 6 bases not matched to a gene; V was cut back by 2 bases and J by 4 bases.

The chain carries TRBV27 and TRBJ2-7; D is undetermined. Germline V gene sequence: CDR1 MNHEY, CDR2 SMNVEV (reference sequence). The CDR3 totals 17 residues. Trimming took off 2 bases at V and 1 base at J, with 18 bases between the two ends. CDR3 sequence: CASSLRWDHRGSYEQYF. The CDR3, as DNA: TGTGCCAGCAGTTTAAGGTGGGATCATCGAGGATCCTACGAGCAGTACTTC.

This clonotype occurred a few times. The chain has TRBV2 and TRBJ2-1, with 7 bases matching TRBD1. CDR1 and CDR2 (germline): SNHLY, FYNNEI. The length of the CDR3 is 12 residues. Trimming cost V 6 bases and J 6 bases; bases outside gene matches: 2. CDR3 DNA sequence: TGTGCCAGCAGACGGACAGGCAATGAGCAGTTCTTC. Protein product: CASRRTGNEQFF. The variable domain in full, with the rest retrieved from reference TRBV2 and TRBJ2-1, is EPEVTQTPSHQVTQMGQEVILRCVPISNHLYFYWYRQILGQKVEFLVSFYNNEISEKSEIFDDQFSVERPDGSNFTLKIRSTKLEDSAMYFCASRRTGNEQFFGPGTRLTVL.

This clonotype was seen a few times. V gene TRBV7-8 combines with J gene TRBJ1-1; 7 nucleotides match TRBD1. This CDR3 is 18 amino acids long. Per the germline V gene, CDR1 is SGHVS and CDR2 is FQNEAQ. With 0 bases clipped from V and 6 bases from J, the junction kept 16 bases outside the gene matches. The CDR3 bases are TGTGCCAGCAGCTTAGCGCTAAGGACTCCGAGGGGGCATCCTGAAGCTTTCTTT. As protein: CASSLALRTPRGHPEAFF.

The sample holds a few counts of this clonotype. V usage is TRBV28 and J usage is TRBJ2-7, with D perhaps TRBD2 (6 bases). Trimming left V 2 bases short and J 6 bases short, with 11 bases between. Germline V CDR1 and CDR2: MDHEN, SYDVKM. The CDR3 contains 13 residues. The CDR3 bases are TGTGCCAGCAGTTTAGGGGGGATCGGCGAGCAGTACTTC. It translates to CASSLGGIGEQYF.

The chain is built from TRBV9 and TRBJ2-7; TRBD1 aligns across 7 bases. The CDR3 consists of 17 residues. V lost 0 bases to trimming and J lost 6 bases; unmatched junction nucleotides: 15. Germline CDR1 reads SGDLS; CDR2 reads YYNGEE. Written as DNA, the CDR3 is TGTGCCAGCAGCGTAGCTACTTTCCAACAGGGGTTAGGCGAGCAGTACTTC. This gives the protein CASSVATFQQGLGEQYF.

This clonotype was seen only a few times. V usage is TRBV2 and J usage is TRBJ2-6; D gene uncertain. CDR3 length: 17 amino acids. The V end was cut by 2 bases, the J end by 0 bases, with 11 bases between. Germline V gene lookup returns CDR1 SNHLY and CDR2 FYNNEI. DNA of the CDR3: TGTGCCAGCAGTGAATTTGGCCCAAGCTCTGGGGCCAACGTCCTGACTTTC. Amino acids: CASSEFGPSSGANVLTF.

With regard to this clonotype: It may be a read error: a sequence one base away is much more abundant. The rearrangement links TRBV12-3 or TRBV12-4 to TRBJ2-3, with 10 positions matching TRBD2. CDR3 length: 13 residues. The V and J ends lost 7 bases and 6 bases, in that order; junction bases with no gene match: 4. The CDR3 region has the DNA TGTGCCAGCAAGGCTAGCGGGAGCGATACGCAGTATTTT. This translates into CASKASGSDTQYF.

The rearrangement links TRBV7-2 to TRBJ2-2, with D perhaps matching TRBD2 (5 bases). Trimming cost V 1 base and J 4 bases, with 10 bases left between them. This CDR3 is 15 amino acids long. CDR1 is SGHTA and CDR2 is FQGNSA in the germline V gene. CDR3 residues: CASSLGPGSTGELFF. In DNA form, the CDR3 reads TGTGCCAGCAGCTTAGGTCCGGGAAGCACCGGGGAGCTGTTTTTT.

The chain links TRBV20-1 to TRBJ1-2, with TRBD1 matching 10 bases. Trimming removed 4 bases from V and 4 bases from J; junction bases left unmatched: 6. Germline V lookup: CDR1 DFQATT, CDR2 SNEGSKA (reference sequence). This CDR3 contains 14 residues. Here the CDR3 DNA reads TGCAGTGCTACATCCGGGACAGGGGCCTATGGCTACACCTTC. Translating it yields CSATSGTGAYGYTF.

This chain joins TRBV9 and TRBJ1-1; unclear D gene. The germline V gene encodes CDR1 SGDLS and CDR2 YYNGEE. Trimming pared 4 bases from V and 4 bases from J, leaving 11 bases between. This CDR3 has 13 amino acids. CDR3 residues: CASSPSQGTEAFF. DNA for the CDR3: TGTGCCAGCAGCCCCTCGCAAGGCACTGAAGCTTTCTTT.

The chain couples TRBV11-2 to TRBJ2-7, with D possibly matching TRBD2 (5 bases). V was shortened by 0 bases and J by 9 bases, with 12 bases between the two germline ends. Germline V lookup: CDR1 SGHAT, CDR2 FQNNGV. CDR3 length: 13 residues. The chain's CDR3 is CASSLDLVEVQYF. CDR3 sequence (DNA): TGTGCCAGCAGCTTAGATCTGGTGGAGGTGCAGTACTTC. Based on the CDR3 plus reference TRBV11-2 and TRBJ2-7, the full variable domain is EAGVAQSPRYKIIEKRQSVAFWCNPISGHATLYWYQQILGQGPKLLIQFQNNGVVDDSQLPKDRFSAERLKGVDSTLKIQPAKLEDSAVYLCASSLDLVEVQYFGPGTRLTVT.

Only a few counts were recorded for this clonotype. The chain combines TRBV5-1 with TRBJ2-4; D may be TRBD2 (6 bases). The CDR3 has 13 amino acids. Trimming removed 3 bases at V and 6 bases at J, with 10 bases between. The germline V gene has CDR1 SGHRS and CDR2 YFSETQ. CDR3 coding DNA: TGCGCCAGCAGCTCGGACGGGAGAAACATTCAGTACTTC. Translated, it gives CASSSDGRNIQYF.

The gene calls are TRBV6-5 and TRBJ2-1; unclear D gene. From germline, CDR1 is MNHEY and CDR2 SVGAGI. The CDR3 loop spans 11 amino acids. V was cut by 9 bases and J by 4 bases, with 7 bases left in between. The CDR3 DNA is TGTGCCAGACTGGAGTACAATGAGCAGTTCTTC. Encoded protein: CARLEYNEQFF.

In the case of this clonotype: A much larger clone lies a single base off, so this may be a read error. This chain joins TRBV27 and TRBJ2-6, with a weak D call TRBD1 (5 bases). Per the germline V gene, CDR1 is MNHEY and CDR2 is SMNVEV (reference sequence). The CDR3 length is 17 residues. The CDR3 bases are TGTGCCAGCAGTTTATTCCCGGCCCGCTCTGGGGCCAACTTCCTGACTTTC. Its protein product is CASSLFPARSGANFLTF.

In its sample, this clonotype was seen a few times. The chain is built from TRBV20-1 and TRBJ2-3, with 8 bases lining up with TRBD2. Germline CDR1 reads DFQATT; CDR2 reads SNEGSKA (reference sequence). The CDR3 has 15 amino acids. With 3 bases clipped from V and 4 bases from J, the junction kept 9 bases outside the gene matches. CDR3: CSARRGGLDADTQYF. DNA of the CDR3: TGCAGTGCTAGGAGGGGGGGACTAGATGCAGATACGCAGTATTTT.

This clonotype was picked up many times. The chain is built from TRBV29-1 and TRBJ2-1, with 8 bases aligning to TRBD2. Germline values: CDR1 SQVTM, CDR2 ANQGSEA. The V and J ends lost 6 bases and 7 bases, in that order; junction bases with no gene match: 2. CDR3 length: 11 residues. This CDR3 is CSVASGNEQFF. DNA for the CDR3: TGCAGCGTCGCTAGCGGGAATGAGCAGTTCTTC.